These 22 T cell receptor beta chains share one sample of origin, sequenced in a study of CD8 T cells in Susac syndrome. cDNA came from around 0.5 to 1 ug RNA primed by random hexamers. Via MiXCR, TCRdb re-called the immunoSEQ multiplex PCR reads, giving one row per CDR3 protein. Counted here are around 190,000 distinct CDR3 sequences, 95% occurring once; the ten biggest clones make up 0.1%. Sequenced: CD4+ T cells from PBMCs. These receptors were collected from a human donor in good health.

The chain combines TRBV27 with TRBJ2-5, with 9 bases lining up with TRBD1. The CDR3 has 14 residues. CDR1 is MNHEY, CDR2 SMNVEV, per germline (reference sequence). Unmatched junction bases numbered 3, after V lost 4 bases and J lost 3 bases. The CDR3 region is CASSSWDREETQYF. As DNA, the CDR3 is TGTGCCAGCAGTTCCTGGGACAGGGAAGAGACCCAGTACTTC.

The chain uses TRBV19 and TRBJ2-3; a weak D match, TRBD2 (5 bases). The CDR3 runs to 15 residues. The V gene lost 5 bases and the J gene lost 0 bases, with 12 bases spanning the gap. Germline-derived CDR1 and CDR2 are LNHDA and SQIVND (reference sequence). CDR3 protein: CASSEGSPSTDTQYF. The CDR3 nucleotides read TGTGCCAGTAGTGAGGGCAGCCCGAGCACAGATACGCAGTATTTT. The full variable domain, with the rest looked up from reference TRBV19 and TRBJ2-3, is DGGITQSPKYLFRKEGQNVTLSCEQNLNHDAMYWYRQDPGQGLRLIYYSQIVNDFQKGDIAEGYSVSREKKESFPLTVTSAQKNPTAFYLCASSEGSPSTDTQYFGPGTRLTVL.

This clonotype has a handful of counts. V gene TRBV12-3 or TRBV12-4 combines with J gene TRBJ2-5; D gene unclear. This CDR3 is 14 amino acids long. The V end lost 2 bases, the J end lost 1 base, and 8 bases lay between the germline ends. The DNA of the CDR3 is TGTGCCAGCAGTTTAACGGGTACCCAAGAGACCCAGTACTTC. It encodes CASSLTGTQETQYF.

The chain links TRBV7-9 to TRBJ1-3; D not certain. The ends were cut back, 2 bases at V and 2 bases at J, with 10 bases in the middle. In germline, CDR1 is SEHNR, CDR2 FQNEAQ (reference sequence). This CDR3 comprises 15 residues. The CDR3 region has the DNA TGTGCCAGCAGCTTATCGGGTTACGCTGGAAACACCATATATTTT. It translates to CASSLSGYAGNTIYF.

The chain has TRBV5-4 and TRBJ1-1; D remains ambiguous. The CDR3 loop spans 12 amino acids. Germline lookup yields CDR1 SGHNT and CDR2 YYREEE (reference sequence). V lost 10 bases to trimming and J lost 4 bases, with 14 bases between them. The DNA of the CDR3 is TGTGCCCCGGGTGCCCCCCCCACTGAAGCTTTCTTT. Protein: CAPGAPPTEAFF.

This chain connects TRBV12-3 or TRBV12-4 to TRBJ1-3; D is ambiguous. Trimming took 5 bases from V and 3 from J, leaving 11 bases between them. The CDR3 is 14 residues long. This CDR3 reads CASSATVYGNTIYF. The DNA of the CDR3 is TGTGCCAGCAGTGCAACGGTCTATGGAAACACCATATATTTT.

The chain carries TRBV29-1 and TRBJ2-5; TRBD1 agrees at 7 bases. Germline CDR1 and CDR2: SQVTM and ANQGSEA. This CDR3 has 14 residues. The ends lost 4 bases at V and 5 bases at J; junction bases unmatched: 10. The CDR3 DNA is TGCAGCGTTGGGGAGACAGGGACGGGGGAGACCCAGTACTTC. The encoded protein is CSVGETGTGETQYF.

The chain employs TRBV7-8 and TRBJ1-2; TRBD1 matches 10 bases. Unmatched junction bases numbered 8, after V lost 5 bases and J lost 5 bases. In germline, CDR1 is SGHVS, CDR2 FQNEAQ. The CDR3 totals 15 residues. CDR3 region: CASSTEGTGVYGYTF. CDR3 nucleotides: TGTGCCAGCAGCACGGAAGGGACAGGGGTTTATGGCTACACCTTC.

The V and J genes are TRBV10-3 and TRBJ2-1; D call uncertain. The germline gives CDR1 ENHRY, CDR2 SYGVKD. V was clipped by 3 bases and J by 5 bases, with 2 bases between them. The CDR3 runs 11 residues. CDR3 nucleotides: TGTGCCATCAGTGAAAACAATGAGCAGTTCTTC. Translating gives CAISENNEQFF.

CDR3 bases: TGCAGTGCTAGAGATTCAGGCGCGGGAGGGCACACCGGGGAGCTGTTTTTT. It codes for CSARDSGAGGHTGELFF. This chain connects TRBV20-1 to TRBJ2-2; 9 bases align to TRBD2. Germline lookup yields CDR1 DFQATT and CDR2 SNEGSKA (reference sequence). CDR3 size: 17 residues. The J segment lost 3 bases and the V segment lost 0 bases, leaving 8 bases of the junction unmatched.

The rearrangement links TRBV27 to TRBJ2-5, with 10 bases identical to TRBD2. V was pared by 6 bases and J by 1 base, with 8 bases of the junction left unmatched. This CDR3 is built from 16 residues. CDR1 is MNHEY, CDR2 SMNVEV, per germline (reference sequence). This CDR3 is CASSRASGRVQETQYF. In DNA, the CDR3 is TGTGCCAGCAGCCGAGCTAGCGGGAGAGTCCAAGAGACCCAGTACTTC.

The chain uses TRBV15 and TRBJ2-7, with D uncertain. V lost 0 bases and J 2 bases, leaving 14 bases between the germline ends. CDR3 length: 16 residues. Germline CDR1 and CDR2: LNHNV and YYDKDF (reference sequence). In nucleotides, the CDR3 is TGTGCCACCAGCAGAGACAAGCAGGTCTTTACCTACGAGCAGTACTTC. This gives the protein CATSRDKQVFTYEQYF.

The chain employs TRBV11-2 and TRBJ2-7, with TRBD1 matching over 9 bases. In germline, CDR1 is SGHAT, CDR2 FQNNGV. V lost 7 bases and J lost 3; bases outside the gene matches: 10. This CDR3 comprises 15 residues. DNA for the CDR3: TGTGCCAGCACCCTCACGGACAGGGGAGGCTACGAGCAGTACGTC. Translation gives CASTLTDRGGYEQYV.

This rearrangement joins TRBV20-1 to TRBJ2-3; D tentatively fits TRBD1 or TRBD2 (5 bases each). The germline gives CDR1 DFQATT, CDR2 SNEGSKA (reference sequence). This CDR3 spans 11 amino acids. V was cut by 2 bases and J by 9 bases, with 9 bases left in between. CDR3 residues: CSARFGATQYF. For the CDR3, the DNA is TGCAGTGCTAGATTCGGGGCCACGCAGTATTTT.

This clonotype was recorded once. This chain connects TRBV12-3 or TRBV12-4 to TRBJ1-1, with 7 bases fitting TRBD1. This CDR3 region has 13 residues. V lost 5 bases to trimming and J lost 6 bases; unmatched junction nucleotides: 6. The DNA for the CDR3 is TGTGCCAGCAGTCTCAGGGGGGTGGCTGAAGCTTTCTTT. It translates to CASSLRGVAEAFF.

This clonotype was detected once. The chain is built from TRBV4-1 and TRBJ1-2; a possible D gene is TRBD1 (5 bases). Looked up from germline, CDR1 is MGHRA and CDR2 is YSYEKL. The ends were cut back, 7 bases at V and 8 bases at J, with 20 bases in the middle. The CDR3 is 14 amino acids. The DNA for the CDR3 is TGCGCCAGCACTACGAGGGTGCAGGAGGGGGGCTACACCTTC. Translating it yields CASTTRVQEGGYTF.

This sequence joins TRBV7-2 and TRBJ1-5, with D perhaps TRBD1 (5 bases). CDR3 size: 15 residues. Germline-derived CDR1 and CDR2 are SGHTA and FQGNSA. The V and J ends lost 0 bases and 5 bases respectively, with 11 bases between them. CDR3 loop: CASSLAGGDDQPQHF. In nucleotides, the CDR3 is TGTGCCAGCAGCTTAGCGGGGGGGGATGATCAGCCCCAGCATTTT.

J is TRBJ1-2 and V is TRBV29-1; D call uncertain. V lost 8 bases and J 7 bases, leaving 14 bases between the germline ends. Germline CDR1 reads SQVTM; CDR2 reads ANQGSEA. This CDR3 has 11 amino acids. The CDR3 region has the DNA TGCAGCTCCTCTTTAGGCGGTGGCTACACCTTC. This encodes CSSSLGGGYTF.

The rearrangement joins TRBV20-1 to TRBJ2-2; D is undetermined. The CDR3 has 13 amino acids. Trimming took off 0 bases at V and 4 bases at J, with 6 bases between the two ends. Germline CDR1 and CDR2: DFQATT and SNEGSKA (reference sequence). The CDR3 DNA sequence: TGCAGTGCTAGAGAGGCAGGCACCGGGGAGCTGTTTTTT. This codes for CSAREAGTGELFF.

This chain joins TRBV29-1 and TRBJ1-1; D gene ambiguous. The CDR3 consists of 10 residues. Per germline, CDR1 SQVTM and CDR2 ANQGSEA. Trimming pared 7 bases from V and 6 bases from J, leaving 9 bases between. CDR3 bases: TGCAGCGCCTCCCTGGCTGAAGCTTTCTTT. This codes for CSASLAEAFF.

The chain combines TRBV21-1 with TRBJ2-5. TRBV21-1 is an annotated pseudogene. The CDR3 loop spans 15 amino acids. The CDR3 here is CASSKSRHQPGTQYF. The CDR3 DNA is TGTGCCAGCAGCAAAAGCCGACACCAACCAGGGACCCAGTACTTC.

This clonotype was counted a single time. The J gene is TRBJ1-5, the V gene TRBV24-1; TRBD1 matches at 9 bases. V shed 3 bases, J shed 3 bases, and the junction held 2 bases outside the gene matches. Germline lookup yields CDR1 KGHDR and CDR2 SFDVKD. The CDR3 contains 15 residues. CDR3 bases: TGTGCCACCAGTGATACAGGGGGCAACAATCAGCCCCAGCATTTT. It encodes CATSDTGGNNQPQHF.